This TCR beta chain derives from a study of blood T cell repertoires in COVID-19. Study details: Sites in the United States, Italy and Spain provided acute and convalescent COVID-19 samples.

V lost 8 bases and J lost 7, with 15 bases in between. CDR3 length: 13 residues. Looked up from germline, CDR1 is SGHAT and CDR2 is FQNNGV. In the authors' workflow: Quantification of nucleated cells was approximated via reference gene primer amplification. Sequencing used immunoSEQ multiplex PCR; TCRdb keeps in-frame clones, though not all of them. For V, J and clone size, that table is used; D and trimming come from the DNA. The sample shows approximately 490,000 clones, approximately 86% of them seen only once. Clinical history reported by participants formed the basis on which cohorts were assigned.

J is TRBJ2-1 and V is TRBV11-2; D might be TRBD2 (6 bases). The source material was PBMCs or T cells enriched from blood (not recorded which). The sequence was obtained from a woman aged 18-29 years who had recovered from COVID-19. CDR3 residues: CASGLNRGNEQFF. The CDR3 DNA is TGTGCCAGCGGATTAAATCGGGGGAATGAGCAGTTCTTC.